Presented here are 25 T cell receptor beta chains from one specimen sequenced in a study of blood T cells in healthy people across ages. Using a J-beta primer mix together with a sample-barcoded 5' primer, a second PCR was run for about 6 to 12 cycles. TCRdb re-called the 5' RACE reads through MiXCR, storing one row per CDR3 protein. The data show 1,100,000 or so distinct CDR3 sequences, with around 45% seen just once and about 20% held by the top ten. The sample consisted of blood. The receptors here all came from a woman aged 60-70 years in good health.

The rearrangement uses TRBV12-3 or TRBV12-4 and TRBJ1-5, with D unresolved. Trimming stripped 2 bases from V and 5 bases from J, with 13 bases between. This CDR3 region has 15 residues. The CDR3 here is CASSLLPSRDQPQHF. The CDR3 nucleotides are TGTGCCAGCAGTTTACTACCCTCCCGGGATCAGCCCCAGCATTTT.

This clonotype was detected a few times. This chain joins TRBV29-1 and TRBJ1-5, with 8 bases that match TRBD1. Germline CDR1 reads SQVTM; CDR2 reads ANQGSEA. The CDR3 loop spans 18 amino acids. The ends lost 4 bases at V and 3 bases at J; junction bases unmatched: 17. The CDR3 DNA reads TGCAGCGTTGTGGACAGGGTTATTATCCCACTCCACAATCAGCCCCAGCATTTT. Encoded protein: CSVVDRVIIPLHNQPQHF.

This sequence joins TRBV5-6 and TRBJ2-1; D not certain. The CDR3 loop spans 17 amino acids. The V end was cut by 1 base, the J end by 4 bases, with 18 bases between. CDR1 SGHDT and CDR2 YYEEEE come from the germline V gene. Here the CDR3 DNA reads TGTGCCAGCAGCTTGATCCCCCGAATAGAGACGTACAATGAGCAGTTCTTC. Its translation: CASSLIPRIETYNEQFF.

This clonotype turned up a few times. The CDR3: CSARDWTSLRDEKLFF. The CDR3 DNA reads TGCAGTGCTAGAGATTGGACATCCCTAAGGGATGAAAAACTGTTTTTT. The chain couples TRBV20-1 to TRBJ1-4; D is perhaps TRBD1 (5 bases). The V end lost 0 bases, the J end lost 6 bases, and 17 bases lay between the germline ends. CDR3 length equals 16 residues. Germline CDR1 and CDR2: DFQATT and SNEGSKA (reference sequence).

A few counts support this clonotype. V gene TRBV15 combines with J gene TRBJ2-7, with TRBD2 as a possible D gene (6 bases). The CDR3 length is 15 residues. Germline V gives CDR1 LNHNV, CDR2 YYDKDF (reference sequence). V was pared by 8 bases and J by 2 bases, with 19 bases between. CDR3 sequence reads: CATAPYGTEAYEQYF. DNA of the CDR3: TGTGCCACCGCGCCGTACGGGACTGAAGCCTACGAGCAGTACTTC.

The V call is TRBV7-3, the J call TRBJ2-7, with 7 bases that match TRBD2. Germline V gene data show CDR1 as SGHTA and CDR2 as FQGTGA. This CDR3 is 15 amino acids long. The trim removed 5 bases at V and 7 bases at J, leaving 14 bases unmatched. The CDR3 here is CASSPNAGVSNEQYF. The CDR3, as DNA: TGTGCCAGCAGCCCCAATGCGGGAGTGAGCAATGAGCAGTACTTC.

This clonotype was picked up many times. The V call is TRBV5-1, the J call TRBJ2-3; 8 bases are a match to TRBD2. CDR1 is SGHRS and CDR2 is YFSETQ in the germline V gene. V dropped 0 bases and J dropped 3; count of bases not matched to a gene: 3. This CDR3 spans 15 amino acids. The CDR3 region has the DNA TGCGCCAGCAGCTTGGAACTAGCGGCTACAGATACGCAGTATTTT. This codes for CASSLELAATDTQYF.

V gene TRBV30 combines with J gene TRBJ2-1; 9 positions match TRBD1. V dropped 0 bases and J dropped 7; count of bases not matched to a gene: 10. This CDR3 contains 16 residues. The germline gives CDR1 GTSNPN, CDR2 SVGIG (reference sequence). CDR3 DNA sequence: TGTGCCTGGAGTGTACGACTGGGGACAGGGTATAATGAGCAGTTCTTC. Its protein product is CAWSVRLGTGYNEQFF.

The sample holds a few counts of this clonotype. The V call is TRBV6-2 or TRBV6-3, the J call TRBJ2-7; 10 positions agree with TRBD2. J gave up 4 bases and V 5 bases, and 8 bases lay outside the gene matches. Germline V gene lookup returns CDR1 MNHEY and CDR2 SVGEGT. The CDR3 is made up of 15 amino acids. The DNA for the CDR3 is TGTGCCAGCAGTAACAACCTAGCGGGAGTATACGAGCAGTACTTC. It encodes CASSNNLAGVYEQYF.

This clonotype has only a few counts. The J gene is TRBJ2-4, the V gene TRBV12-3 or TRBV12-4; no clear D gene. V was pared by 6 bases and J by 6 bases, with 12 bases between. There are 13 residues in the CDR3. The CDR3 is CASREESVNIQYF. CDR3 nucleotide sequence: TGTGCCAGCAGAGAGGAGTCGGTAAACATTCAGTACTTC.

V and J are TRBV10-1 and TRBJ2-7; D remains ambiguous. This CDR3 is built from 14 residues. The germline V gene encodes CDR1 WNHNN and CDR2 SYGVQD (reference sequence). V shed 0 bases and J shed 2 bases, with 8 bases lying between them. CDR3 loop: CASSESAVTYEQYF. The CDR3 coding sequence is TGCGCCAGCAGTGAGTCTGCAGTAACCTACGAGCAGTACTTC.

CDR3: CSAEYNEQYF. The CDR3 DNA follows: TGCAGTGCAGAGTACAATGAGCAGTACTTC. The chain links TRBV20-1 to TRBJ2-7; D unclear. This CDR3 comprises 10 residues. Trimming left V 6 bases short and J 7 bases short, with 10 bases between. Per the germline V gene, CDR1 is DFQATT and CDR2 is SNEGSKA (reference sequence).

The chain couples TRBV12-5 to TRBJ2-1, with 10 bases identical to TRBD2. TRBJ2-7 explains the end of the DNA better; the J call may be wrong. This CDR3 region has 15 residues. Germline V gene sequence: CDR1 LGHNT, CDR2 FRNRAP. DNA of the CDR3: TGTGCTAGTGGGGATACTAGCGGGACCTACAATGAGCAGTACTTC. Translation gives CASGDTSGTYNEQYF.

V and J are TRBV27 and TRBJ2-1, with 8 bases matching TRBD2. With 3 bases clipped from V and 5 bases from J, the junction kept 9 bases outside the gene matches. Per the germline V gene, CDR1 is MNHEY and CDR2 is SMNVEV (reference sequence). CDR3 length: 16 amino acids. In nucleotides, the CDR3 is TGTGCCAGCAGTTTTTATAGGCGGGAGGCTAACAATGAGCAGTTCTTC. Protein: CASSFYRREANNEQFF.

This clonotype was seen a handful of times. The chain uses TRBV27 and TRBJ1-4; no clear D. Germline V CDR1 and CDR2: MNHEY, SMNVEV (reference sequence). CDR3 length: 14 amino acids. The ends were cut back, 6 bases at V and 8 bases at J, with 16 bases in the middle. This CDR3 is CASSPGREREKLFF. CDR3 nucleotides: TGTGCCAGCAGCCCCGGACGGGAGAGGGAAAAACTGTTTTTT.

In its sample, this clonotype was seen many times. This sequence joins TRBV28 and TRBJ2-6; D assignment may be TRBD1 or TRBD2 (5 bases each). The CDR3 is made up of 15 amino acids. Trimming cost V 5 bases and J 5 bases, with 13 bases left between them. Germline assignment: CDR1 MDHEN and CDR2 SYDVKM. CDR3 coding DNA: TGTGCCAGCAGTCGGGACCATCTCTGGGCCAACGTCCTGACTTTC. It codes for CASSRDHLWANVLTF.

The chain has TRBV20-1 and TRBJ2-3; the match to TRBD2 covers 11 bases. V lost 2 bases and J lost 4; bases outside the gene matches: 8. The CDR3 has 16 amino acids. CDR1 and CDR2 (germline): DFQATT, SNEGSKA (reference sequence). As DNA, the CDR3 is TGCAGTGCTAGACCGCCTAGCGGGAGGCAGTCAGATACGCAGTATTTT. This gives the protein CSARPPSGRQSDTQYF.

For this clonotype: A much bigger clone sits one base away, suggesting this may be a read error. The rearrangement links TRBV20-1 to TRBJ2-5; D unresolved. This CDR3 is 14 amino acids long. Germline V gene data show CDR1 as DFQATT and CDR2 as SNEGSKA (reference sequence). With 0 bases removed from V and 13 bases from J, the gap between germline ends came to 21 bases. CDR3: CSARDVDRSYERYF. The CDR3 region has the DNA TGCAGTGCTAGAGATGTGGACCGATCCTACGAGCGGTACTTC.

This clonotype was observed a handful of times. The V and J genes are TRBV28 and TRBJ1-6; D may be TRBD1 (5 bases). The CDR3 has 14 amino acids. The V end was cut by 8 bases, the J end by 5 bases, with 13 bases between. Germline values: CDR1 MDHEN, CDR2 SYDVKM. Here the CDR3 reads CASASGTDNSPLHF. DNA of the CDR3: TGTGCCAGCGCCTCCGGGACGGATAATTCACCCCTCCACTTT.

In this sample, this clonotype turned up a few times. The CDR3 nucleotides are TGCAGTGCTAGAGATCGAGGCCAGCACTCAGAGACCCAGTACTTC. It is translated as CSARDRGQHSETQYF. The gene calls are TRBV20-1 and TRBJ2-5; D is undetermined. From germline, CDR1 is DFQATT and CDR2 SNEGSKA (reference sequence). V dropped 0 bases and J dropped 4 bases, with 15 bases sitting between them. This CDR3 is built from 15 residues.

As for this clonotype: Just one base apart from a much larger clone, this may be a read error. The rearrangement joins TRBV28 to TRBJ2-7; D is unresolved. Trimming took 3 bases from V and 5 from J, leaving 17 bases between them. CDR1 is MDHEN, CDR2 SYDVKM, per germline. The CDR3 extends over 15 amino acids. In DNA, the CDR3 is TGTGCCAGCAGTTTCCTTAGATCCGGGTTGCACGAGCAGTACTTC. This translates into CASSFLRSGLHEQYF.

V gene TRBV19 combines with J gene TRBJ2-7; D is unclear. V gave up 3 bases and J gave up 7 bases, with 13 bases separating them. Germline CDR1 and CDR2: LNHDA and SQIVND (reference sequence). The CDR3 consists of 13 residues. CDR3 sequence: CASSIRPYNEQYF. CDR3 DNA sequence: TGTGCCAGTAGTATTAGGCCTTACAATGAGCAGTACTTC. Using reference TRBV19 and TRBJ2-7 for the parts outside the CDR3, the full variable domain is DGGITQSPKYLFRKEGQNVTLSCEQNLNHDAMYWYRQDPGQGLRLIYYSQIVNDFQKGDIAEGYSVSREKKESFPLTVTSAQKNPTAFYLCASSIRPYNEQYFGPGTRLTVT.

The V call is TRBV4-1, the J call TRBJ2-6, with D maybe TRBD2 (5 bases). Germline CDR1 reads MGHRA; CDR2 reads YSYEKL. The CDR3 is made up of 17 amino acids. Trimming took 3 bases from V and 4 from J, leaving 16 bases between them. For the CDR3, the DNA is TGCGCCAGCAGCCAGGTGAGGGAGAATTCCGGGGCCAACGTCCTGACTTTC. Its translation: CASSQVRENSGANVLTF.

The chain recombines TRBV2 with TRBJ2-3; TRBD2 matches at 12 bases. V lost 10 bases, J lost 0 bases, and 8 bases stayed unmatched. Germline V gene sequence: CDR1 SNHLY, CDR2 FYNNEI. The CDR3 covers 16 residues. The CDR3 loop is CAIRTSGTTSTDTQYF. CDR3 DNA: TGTGCCATCCGGACTAGCGGGACGACCAGCACAGATACGCAGTATTTT.

This chain joins TRBV6-1 and TRBJ1-4; 9 nucleotides match TRBD1. Germline V lookup: CDR1 MNHNS, CDR2 SASEGT. The V gene end was trimmed by 6 bases and the J gene end by 8 bases; junction bases not matched to a gene: 19. This CDR3 has 18 residues. Here the CDR3 reads CASRRRPTTGTGREKLFF. In DNA form, the CDR3 reads TGTGCCAGCAGGAGACGCCCTACGACCGGGACAGGGCGAGAAAAACTGTTTTTT.